This T cell receptor (beta chain) appears in the sequencing data of a study of blood T cell repertoires in COVID-19. Turning to the study itself: The samples span acute and convalescent COVID-19 from the United States, Italy and Spain. T cells, B-cell-depleted T cells, or PBMCs supplied cDNA or gDNA.

The table lists this clone with a few counts. Trimming removed 5 bases from V and 7 bases from J; junction bases left unmatched: 7. The CDR3 extends over 14 amino acids. Germline assignment: CDR1 MNHEY and CDR2 SMNVEV (reference sequence). Under the authors' procedure: Estimation of nucleated cell counts was performed using reference gene primer amplification. Method: immunoSEQ multiplex PCR; TCRdb's copy keeps in-frame clones and lacks some. V, J and clone size reflect that table, while D and trimming were determined from the DNA. Among 250,000 to 300,000 clones, 70% to 90% were seen once, and the ten largest hold around 13%.

This sequence joins TRBV27 and TRBJ2-4; 8 nucleotides line up with TRBD2. Sequencing was performed on peripheral blood. This sequence originates from a woman in her sixties with acute or convalescent COVID-19. The CDR3 bases are TGTGCCAGCAGTCGAGCGGGAGAGGGGAACATTCAGTACTTC. This sequence encodes CASSRAGEGNIQYF.